The 28 T cell receptor beta chains reported below all come from one sample, sequenced in a study of shared T cell receptors in the human thymus. Sequenced by immunoSEQ multiplex PCR; TCRdb stores in-frame clones only, minus some. The table has some 400,000 clones, just under 95% seen once. Sequenced input: thymocytes. The receptors were gathered from a human donor.

A single count supports this clone. This chain connects TRBV2 to TRBJ2-5; maybe TRBD2 (6 bases). In germline, CDR1 is SNHLY, CDR2 FYNNEI. The length of the CDR3 is 12 residues. V was pared by 7 bases and J by 6 bases, with 12 bases between. The CDR3 bases are TGTGCCAGCAAGTGGGAGGCAAAGACCCAGTACTTC. It is translated as CASKWEAKTQYF.

The chain joins TRBV27 to TRBJ1-4; 10 nucleotides agree with TRBD1. Trimming removed 4 bases from V and 2 bases from J; junction bases left unmatched: 10. Germline values: CDR1 MNHEY, CDR2 SMNVEV (reference sequence). CDR3 length equals 18 residues. CDR3 DNA sequence: TGTGCCAGCAGTTCAACGGGACAGGGGAAATGGACTAATGAAAAACTGTTTTTT. It is translated as CASSSTGQGKWTNEKLFF.

A note on this clone: At the DNA level, this CDR3 is encoded by other sequences in the same sample as well. The rearrangement uses TRBV27 and TRBJ2-7; 7 positions match TRBD1. Germline V lookup: CDR1 MNHEY, CDR2 SMNVEV (reference sequence). This CDR3 spans 14 amino acids. J lost 3 bases, V lost 4 bases, and 6 bases had no gene match. CDR3 nucleotides: TGTGCCAGCAGTTCACGGGACAGTAACTACGAGCAGTACTTC. Residues: CASSSRDSNYEQYF.

This clone has only one observation. The chain recombines TRBV27 with TRBJ2-7; 9 bases map to TRBD1. J lost 5 bases, V lost 5 bases, and 10 bases had no gene match. From germline, CDR1 is MNHEY and CDR2 SMNVEV (reference sequence). The CDR3 is 15 residues long. The CDR3 DNA reads TGTGCCAGCAGTCCCCCCGGGACAGGGTGGCACGAGCAGTACTTC. It yields the protein CASSPPGTGWHEQYF.

This chain joins TRBV30 and TRBJ1-1; D gene unclear. The germline V and J ends were trimmed by 2 bases and 4 bases, with 8 bases remaining between them. This CDR3 has 12 amino acids. Germline-derived CDR1 and CDR2 are GTSNPN and SVGIG (reference sequence). Here the CDR3 DNA reads TGTGCCTGGAGTACAGCGATCACTGAAGCTTTCTTT. It translates to CAWSTAITEAFF.

The rearrangement uses TRBV27 and TRBJ2-1; 11 nucleotides align to TRBD2. This CDR3 has 18 residues. Germline CDR1 MNHEY, CDR2 SMNVEV (reference sequence). The V gene end was trimmed by 3 bases and the J gene end by 5 bases; junction bases not matched to a gene: 12. The CDR3 sequence: CASSLFSASGRKNNEQFF. In DNA, the CDR3 is TGTGCCAGCAGTTTGTTTTCGGCTAGCGGGAGGAAAAACAATGAGCAGTTCTTC.

This chain uses TRBV5-6 with TRBJ1-4; tentatively, D is TRBD1 (5 bases). The ends were cut back, 2 bases at V and 8 bases at J, with 16 bases in the middle. The CDR3 extends over 15 amino acids. Germline assignment: CDR1 SGHDT and CDR2 YYEEEE. In DNA, the CDR3 is TGTGCCAGCAGCTTAAAAGGTCGGCCAGGGGAAAAACTGTTTTTT. Translated: CASSLKGRPGEKLFF.

The chain employs TRBV15 and TRBJ2-7; 12 positions match TRBD1. The CDR3 is 14 amino acids. CDR1 LNHNV and CDR2 YYDKDF come from the germline V gene (reference sequence). CDR3 in amino acids: CATSRGDRGHLLEV. DNA of the CDR3: TGTGCCACCAGCAGGGGGGACAGGGGGCATTTACTGGAAGTC.

The chain carries TRBV5-1 and TRBJ2-1; a weak D match, TRBD2 (6 bases). V lost 4 bases and J 4 bases, leaving 18 bases between the germline ends. The CDR3 is 16 amino acids. CDR1 SGHRS and CDR2 YFSETQ come from the germline V gene. CDR3 region: CASSGQPASVYNEQFF. In nucleotides, the CDR3 is TGCGCCAGCAGCGGCCAGCCGGCTAGCGTGTACAATGAGCAGTTCTTC.

The chain links TRBV29-1 to TRBJ1-4; D possibly corresponds to TRBD1 (5 bases). This CDR3 contains 12 residues. Germline loops: CDR1 SQVTM, CDR2 ANQGSEA. Trimming left V 0 bases short and J 12 bases short, with 11 bases between. CDR3 sequence: CSVEDVGGELFF. In nucleotides, the CDR3 is TGCAGCGTTGAAGATGTCGGAGGGGAACTGTTTTTT.

The gene calls are TRBV6-5 and TRBJ1-4; D is ambiguous. Between the trimmed V and J ends, which lost 6 bases and 5 bases, there was a span of 16 bases. Germline V gives CDR1 MNHEY, CDR2 SVGAGI. This CDR3 region has 15 residues. The CDR3 loop reads CASSLGPSGNEKLFF. The CDR3 DNA follows: TGTGCCAGCAGCCTGGGTCCCTCGGGGAATGAAAAACTGTTTTTT.

The genes are TRBV18 and TRBJ2-5, with 7 bases lining up with TRBD1. Per the germline V gene, CDR1 is KGHSH and CDR2 is LQKENI. There are 15 residues in the CDR3. Trimming removed 4 bases from V and 2 bases from J; junction bases left unmatched: 7. CDR3 sequence reads: CASSQLGQAQETQYF. In nucleotides, the CDR3 is TGTGCCAGCTCACAATTAGGACAGGCACAAGAGACCCAGTACTTC.

This chain joins TRBV4-3 and TRBJ1-2; D remains ambiguous. Germline V gene lookup returns CDR1 LGHNA and CDR2 YSLEER. CDR3 length equals 16 residues. V lost 0 bases, J lost 5 bases, and 16 bases lay in between. The CDR3: CASSQDSTKGNYGYTF. DNA for the CDR3: TGCGCCAGCAGCCAAGATTCGACGAAAGGGAATTATGGCTACACCTTC.

The chain links TRBV5-4 to TRBJ2-3; possibly TRBD1 for D (5 bases). The CDR3 covers 15 residues. In germline, CDR1 is SGHNT, CDR2 YYREEE (reference sequence). This chain's CDR3 is CAVALWGHSTDTQYF. CDR3 DNA: TGTGCGGTAGCACTGTGGGGCCATTCCACAGATACGCAGTATTTT.

The chain carries TRBV9 and TRBJ1-1; 8 bases map to TRBD1. The V gene's germline CDR1 is SGDLS and CDR2 YYNGEE. The junction had 15 bases not matched to a gene; V was cut back by 3 bases and J by 5 bases. The CDR3 has 17 amino acids. CDR3 sequence (DNA): TGTGCCAGCAGCGGCCGGGACAGGAGCCCTTTGAGGACTGAAGCTTTCTTT. Protein sequence: CASSGRDRSPLRTEAFF.

This clone was seen just once. J is TRBJ2-1 and V is TRBV14, with 10 bases lining up with TRBD2. The germline V gene has CDR1 SGHDN and CDR2 FVKESK. Trimming removed 3 bases from V and 9 bases from J; junction bases left unmatched: 11. The CDR3 loop spans 16 amino acids. CDR3 sequence reads: CASSQMTSGRGGEQFF. The CDR3 region has the DNA TGTGCCAGCAGCCAGATGACTAGCGGGCGGGGCGGTGAGCAGTTCTTC.

The rearrangement uses TRBV28 and TRBJ2-3; no definite D call. V was shortened by 10 bases and J by 3 bases, with 14 bases between the two germline ends. The germline V gene encodes CDR1 MDHEN and CDR2 SYDVKM. This CDR3 has 13 residues. This chain's CDR3 is CATREGFTDTQYF. In DNA form, the CDR3 reads TGTGCCACCCGCGAAGGTTTTACAGATACGCAGTATTTT. The variable domain in full, completed from reference TRBV28 and TRBJ2-3, reads DVKVTQSSRYLVKRTGEKVFLECVQDMDHENMFWYRQDPGLGLRLIYFSYDVKMKEKGDIPEGYSVSREKKERFSLILESASTNQTSMYLCATREGFTDTQYFGPGTRLTVL.

The rearrangement joins TRBV10-3 to TRBJ2-1; 8 bases map to TRBD2. From germline, CDR1 is ENHRY and CDR2 SYGVKD. The V segment lost 5 bases and the J segment 6 bases; nucleotides outside the gene matches: 12. CDR3 length: 16 amino acids. CDR3 loop: CAISRTSQGVGNEQFF. The CDR3 DNA follows: TGTGCCATCAGTCGGACTAGCCAGGGAGTGGGCAATGAGCAGTTCTTC.

The CDR3: CATVGINTEAFF. CDR3 in DNA: TGTGCCACGGTGGGCATAAACACTGAAGCTTTCTTT. The genes are TRBV28 and TRBJ1-1; unclear D gene. Between the trimmed V and J ends, which lost 10 bases and 2 bases, there was a span of 11 bases. From germline, CDR1 is MDHEN and CDR2 SYDVKM. This CDR3 spans 12 amino acids.

The rearrangement joins TRBV28 to TRBJ2-5, with 8 bases that match TRBD2. The CDR3 has 15 residues. The germline gives CDR1 MDHEN, CDR2 SYDVKM. Trimming took 5 bases from V and 5 from J; bases not matched to a gene: 10. CDR3 coding DNA: TGTGCCAGCAGTCCCCATTGGACTAGCCCTGAGACCCAGTACTTC. Amino acids: CASSPHWTSPETQYF. Looking up the rest from reference TRBV28 and TRBJ2-5 gives the full variable domain: DVKVTQSSRYLVKRTGEKVFLECVQDMDHENMFWYRQDPGLGLRLIYFSYDVKMKEKGDIPEGYSVSREKKERFSLILESASTNQTSMYLCASSPHWTSPETQYFGPGTRLLVL.

V and J are TRBV7-6 and TRBJ1-5, with a possible D match to TRBD1 (5 bases). The germline gives CDR1 SGHVS, CDR2 FNYEAQ. The CDR3 runs 15 residues. Trimming shortened V by 5 bases and J by 3 bases, and 14 bases separated the two germline ends. This chain's CDR3 is CASSHGDGYNQPQHF. CDR3 sequence (DNA): TGTGCCAGCAGCCACGGGGACGGTTACAATCAGCCCCAGCATTTT. The full variable domain, completed using reference TRBV7-6 and TRBJ1-5, is GAGVSQSPRYKVTKRGQDVALRCDPISGHVSLYWYRQALGQGPEFLTYFNYEAQQDKSGLPNDRFSAERPEGSISTLTIQRTEQRDSAMYRCASSHGDGYNQPQHFGDGTRLSIL.

The chain links TRBV30 to TRBJ2-5; the match to TRBD2 covers 11 bases. Trimming cost V 7 bases and J 5 bases; bases outside gene matches: 12. Germline CDR1 and CDR2: GTSNPN and SVGIG (reference sequence). The CDR3 totals 15 residues. The CDR3 loop is CAFLQIAGGQETQYF. The CDR3 DNA sequence: TGTGCCTTCCTACAGATAGCGGGGGGGCAGGAGACCCAGTACTTC.

The chain couples TRBV5-6 to TRBJ2-7, with D unresolved. The CDR3 length is 11 residues. Germline loops: CDR1 SGHDT, CDR2 YYEEEE. The germline V and J ends were trimmed by 4 bases and 2 bases, with 4 bases remaining between them. The DNA of the CDR3 is TGTGCCAGCAGCACCCCCTACGAGCAGTACTTC. Its translation is CASSTPYEQYF.

The V call is TRBV4-3, the J call TRBJ2-3; D gene uncertain. The germline CDR1 and CDR2 sequences are LGHNA and YSLEER. This CDR3 contains 14 residues. V lost 7 bases and J lost 2, with 13 bases in between. The CDR3: CASTKGLDTDTQYF. CDR3 DNA: TGCGCCAGCACCAAAGGGCTCGACACAGATACGCAGTATTTT.

This clone appeared a few times. The V and J genes are TRBV11-2 and TRBJ1-2; perhaps TRBD1 as D (5 bases). V was pared by 5 bases and J by 3 bases, with 13 bases between. Germline V CDR1 and CDR2: SGHAT, FQNNGV. The CDR3 runs 14 residues. The CDR3 reads CASSPTGPHYGYTF. The CDR3 nucleotides are TGTGCCAGCAGCCCCACAGGACCCCACTATGGCTACACCTTC.

The chain uses TRBV28 and TRBJ1-2; D is possibly TRBD1 (5 bases). This CDR3 has 14 residues. V dropped 10 bases and J dropped 2 bases, with 17 bases sitting between them. CDR1 MDHEN and CDR2 SYDVKM come from the germline V gene. The CDR3 DNA reads as TGTGCCACCCATGGGAGGGGCGGGAACTATGGCTACACCTTC. Its protein product is CATHGRGGNYGYTF.

In its sample, this clone was seen once. This chain uses TRBV4-3 with TRBJ2-3, with 7 bases aligning to TRBD1. V shed 4 bases and J 6 bases; nucleotides not matched to a gene: 16. CDR3 length: 17 amino acids. Germline lookup yields CDR1 LGHNA and CDR2 YSLEER. The CDR3 DNA follows: TGCGCCAGCAGCCGACAGGGAAACGGGATAGATGGGGATACGCAGTATTTT. Encoded protein: CASSRQGNGIDGDTQYF.

The V call is TRBV29-1, the J call TRBJ2-7; 7 nucleotides align to TRBD1. The germline gives CDR1 SQVTM, CDR2 ANQGSEA. CDR3 length: 14 amino acids. The V gene end was trimmed by 6 bases and the J gene end by 1 base; junction bases not matched to a gene: 9. The CDR3 sequence is CSVTGQDNSYEQYF. Here the CDR3 DNA reads TGCAGCGTCACTGGACAGGATAATTCCTACGAGCAGTACTTC.